This T cell receptor beta chain was identified in a study of CD8+ T cells in alopecia areata. V was shortened by 6 bases and J by 6 bases, with 12 bases between the two germline ends. Germline V gene lookup returns CDR1 MDHEN and CDR2 SYDVKM. The CDR3 loop spans 14 amino acids. The authors extracted RNA and reverse transcribed it into cDNA as the sequencing template. Sequencing was performed with immunoSEQ multiplex PCR; in TCRdb, only in-frame clones are kept and a portion is missing. The sample lists more than 150,000 clones, about 50% seen once, with roughly a fifth in the top ten. Whole-study findings and limits: Affected scalp, especially in alopecia totalis/universalis, had a higher clonality than normal scalp did.

Comments on this clone: Its cognate antigen is unknown.

The clonotype originates from a human donor with alopecia areata. The chain employs TRBV28 and TRBJ1-6, with D possibly matching TRBD1 (5 bases). This specimen was CD8+ T cells sorted from blood, taken at week 0. The CDR3 is CASSPDRPNSPLHF. Here the CDR3 DNA reads TGTGCCAGCAGCCCAGACAGACCTAATTCACCCCTCCACTTT.